Below, 20 T cell receptor beta chains from the same sample are listed, as sequenced in a study of blood T cell repertoires in COVID-19. The assay was immunoSEQ multiplex PCR, and TCRdb's table has in-frame clones only and misses some. The sample includes around 170,000 clones, approximately 83% of them seen just once. Sequencing was done on a sample of peripheral blood. These receptors all come from a woman aged 60-75 years with acute or convalescent COVID-19.

The chain's CDR3 is CASSSWELFEQYF. CDR3 DNA sequence: TGTGCCAGCAGCTCGTGGGAGCTGTTCGAGCAGTACTTC. The chain combines TRBV11-2 with TRBJ2-7, with D possibly TRBD2 on 5 matching bases. The germline CDR1 and CDR2 sequences are SGHAT and FQNNGV. V was shortened by 4 bases and J by 6 bases, with 13 bases between the two germline ends. The CDR3 length is 13 residues. The full variable domain, rest sourced from reference TRBV11-2 and TRBJ2-7, is EAGVAQSPRYKIIEKRQSVAFWCNPISGHATLYWYQQILGQGPKLLIQFQNNGVVDDSQLPKDRFSAERLKGVDSTLKIQPAKLEDSAVYLCASSSWELFEQYFGPGTRLTVT.

CDR3 region: CASGLVSGGAHEQFF. DNA of the CDR3: TGTGCTAGTGGTTTGGTTAGCGGGGGGGCCCATGAGCAGTTCTTC. This chain joins TRBV12-5 and TRBJ2-1; TRBD2 matches at 11 bases. This CDR3 is 15 amino acids long. CDR1 and CDR2 from the germline V gene are LGHNT and FRNRAP. J lost 8 bases, V lost 0 bases, and 3 bases had no gene match. Drawing the rest from reference TRBV12-5 and TRBJ2-1, the complete variable domain is DARVTQTPRHKVTEMGQEVTMRCQPILGHNTVFWYRQTMMQGLELLAYFRNRAPLDDSGMPKDRFSAEMPDATLATLKIQPSEPRDSAVYFCASGLVSGGAHEQFFGPGTRLTVL.

The chain uses TRBV9 and TRBJ2-2, with no clear D. The germline CDR1 and CDR2 sequences are SGDLS and YYNGEE. The ends were cut back, 0 bases at V and 6 bases at J, with 9 bases in the middle. The CDR3 sequence is 14 residues long. In DNA form, the CDR3 reads TGTGCCAGCAGCGTAGAACCCAGGCCCGGGGAGCTGTTTTTT. As protein: CASSVEPRPGELFF.

This clone was found many times. The rearrangement joins TRBV11-3 to TRBJ2-1, with 11 bases identical to TRBD2. Per germline, CDR1 SGHNT and CDR2 YENEEA. Trimming took 5 bases from V and 8 from J; bases not matched to a gene: 11. CDR3 length: 16 amino acids. The CDR3 protein is CASSVISGGALHEQFF. The CDR3 nucleotides read TGTGCCAGCAGCGTGATTAGCGGGGGGGCCCTACATGAGCAGTTCTTC.

In DNA form, the CDR3 reads TGTGCCAGCAGCCTCTCTATTGACAATGAGCAGTTCTTC. Its protein is CASSLSIDNEQFF. The chain combines TRBV7-2 with TRBJ2-1, with D unclear. The V gene's germline CDR1 is SGHTA and CDR2 FQGNSA. The CDR3 has 13 amino acids. The V and J ends lost 5 bases and 5 bases respectively, with 10 bases between them.

The V call is TRBV5-4, the J call TRBJ2-3, with TRBD1 identical over 9 bases. Looked up from germline, CDR1 is SGHNT and CDR2 is YYREEE (reference sequence). The V gene end was trimmed by 0 bases and the J gene end by 3 bases; junction bases not matched to a gene: 8. CDR3 length equals 17 residues. CDR3 region: CASSLGVGTGSTDTQYF. DNA of the CDR3: TGTGCCAGCAGCTTGGGGGTGGGGACAGGGAGTACAGATACGCAGTATTTT.

V usage is TRBV6-6 and J usage is TRBJ2-7, with 9 positions matching TRBD2. CDR1 is MNHNY, CDR2 SVGAGI, per germline (reference sequence). After removal of 5 bases from V and 4 bases from J, the junction contained 6 bases not matched to a gene. The CDR3 has 14 amino acids. The CDR3: CASSLSGGLYEQYF. The CDR3 bases are TGTGCCAGCAGTCTTAGCGGGGGTCTATACGAGCAGTACTTC.

The chain links TRBV5-1 to TRBJ2-5; 7 bases agree with TRBD2. The CDR3 covers 15 residues. Germline V gene lookup returns CDR1 SGHRS and CDR2 YFSETQ. V lost 1 base, J lost 5 bases, and 8 bases stayed unmatched. DNA for the CDR3: TGCGCCAGCAGCTTGAAGCCTAGCGGTCTGGAGACCCAGTACTTC. Its protein product is CASSLKPSGLETQYF.

This chain links TRBV28 with TRBJ2-5, with D possibly TRBD1 on 5 matching bases. Germline lookup yields CDR1 MDHEN and CDR2 SYDVKM. Deletions cut 6 bases from V and 3 bases from J, with 17 bases between. The CDR3 length is 15 residues. As DNA, the CDR3 is TGTGCCAGCAGAAGTAGGGGATTAGGAGAAGAGACCCAGTACTTC. It codes for CASRSRGLGEETQYF.

This sequence joins TRBV28 and TRBJ1-2; D unclear. The V gene lost 5 bases and the J gene lost 1 base, with 14 bases spanning the gap. Germline CDR1 reads MDHEN; CDR2 reads SYDVKM. The CDR3 runs to 15 residues. The CDR3 DNA reads as TGTGCCAGCAGTCTCCCGCAGATCTTTAACTATGGCTACACCTTC. Its translation: CASSLPQIFNYGYTF.

V and J are TRBV30 and TRBJ2-2; D gene ambiguous. The CDR3 has 10 residues. V was clipped by 5 bases and J by 9 bases, with 7 bases between them. Germline CDR1 reads GTSNPN; CDR2 reads SVGIG (reference sequence). The CDR3 spells CAWLGRELFF. CDR3 bases: TGTGCCTGGCTAGGCAGGGAGCTGTTTTTT. Full variable domain (outside the CDR3, taken from reference TRBV30 and TRBJ2-2): SQTIHQWPATLVQPVGSPLSLECTVEGTSNPNLYWYRQAAGRGLQLLFYSVGIGQISSEVPQNLSASRPQDRQFILSSKKLLLSDSGFYLCAWLGRELFFGEGSRLTVL.

This chain connects TRBV6-5 to TRBJ1-4; 7 bases agree with TRBD1. From germline, CDR1 is MNHEY and CDR2 SVGAGI. CDR3 length equals 15 residues. Trimming cost V 6 bases and J 2 bases; bases outside gene matches: 6. The chain's CDR3 is CASSLAGGTNEKLFF. As DNA, the CDR3 is TGTGCCAGCAGCTTAGCAGGGGGGACTAATGAAAAACTGTTTTTT.

The chain carries TRBV3-1 (or the pseudogene TRBV3-2) and TRBJ1-6; weak D call: TRBD1 (5 bases). Trimming removed 0 bases from V and 6 bases from J, with 9 bases in between. This CDR3 has 15 residues. Germline values: CDR1 LGHDT, CDR2 YNNKEL (reference sequence). The CDR3 sequence: CASSQDGRANSPLHF. The CDR3 DNA is TGTGCCAGCAGCCAAGATGGCAGGGCTAATTCACCCCTCCACTTT.

The chain is built from TRBV5-1 and TRBJ1-2; D call uncertain. The ends were cut back, 0 bases at V and 7 bases at J, with 16 bases in the middle. The germline gives CDR1 SGHRS, CDR2 YFSETQ. The CDR3 extends over 15 amino acids. The DNA for the CDR3 is TGCGCCAGCAGCTTGGATTTGGCTAGCGGTGGTGGCTACACCTTC. As protein: CASSLDLASGGGYTF.

This clone has only a few counts. The rearrangement joins TRBV5-6 to TRBJ1-5; tentatively, D is TRBD1 (5 bases). This CDR3 is 15 amino acids long. The germline V gene has CDR1 SGHDT and CDR2 YYEEEE. V dropped 1 base and J dropped 6 bases, with 14 bases sitting between them. CDR3 DNA: TGTGCCAGCAGCTTGAGGGCAGGGTCGATTCAGCCCCAGCATTTT. Translated, it gives CASSLRAGSIQPQHF.

V usage is TRBV27 and J usage is TRBJ2-7; D might be TRBD1 (6 bases). The CDR3 covers 13 residues. Germline V gives CDR1 MNHEY, CDR2 SMNVEV (reference sequence). The V gene lost 8 bases and the J gene lost 3 bases, with 14 bases spanning the gap. The DNA for the CDR3 is TGTGCCAGCTCCGACGGACAGTTCTACGAGCAGTACTTC. This gives the protein CASSDGQFYEQYF.

The chain's CDR3 is CASSPRDRPSTPGTQYF. In nucleotides, the CDR3 is TGTGCCAGCAGTCCCCGGGACAGGCCATCTACACCGGGTACGCAGTATTTT. The rearrangement joins TRBV28 to TRBJ2-3; 8 nucleotides line up with TRBD1. The V segment lost 5 bases and the J segment 8 bases; nucleotides outside the gene matches: 18. Per the germline V gene, CDR1 is MDHEN and CDR2 is SYDVKM. This CDR3 is built from 17 residues.

V usage is TRBV6-6 and J usage is TRBJ1-1; TRBD1 agrees at 9 bases. The CDR3 has 15 residues. The trim removed 0 bases at V and 3 bases at J, leaving 2 bases unmatched. Germline V CDR1 and CDR2: MNHNY, SVGAGI (reference sequence). The CDR3 sequence: CASSYSTGGDTEAFF. As DNA, the CDR3 is TGTGCCAGCAGTTACTCGACAGGGGGGGACACTGAAGCTTTCTTT.

In this sample, this clone turned up once. The V and J genes are TRBV25-1 and TRBJ1-2; D not resolved. The V gene's germline CDR1 is MGHDK and CDR2 SYGVNS. The CDR3 runs 11 residues. Between the trimmed V and J ends, which lost 5 bases and 9 bases, there was a span of 10 bases. The CDR3 DNA is TGTGCCAGCAGTTGGGTTGACAGCTACACCTTC. This gives the protein CASSWVDSYTF.

CDR3 in DNA: TGCGCCAGCAGCCGGTCCGGGACAGGGGCCACTGAAGCTTTCTTT. This sequence encodes CASSRSGTGATEAFF. The J gene is TRBJ1-1, the V gene TRBV4-1; 10 positions match TRBD1. Losses at the gene ends were 4 bases for V and 4 bases for J; bases not matched to a gene: 6. Germline-derived CDR1 and CDR2 are MGHRA and YSYEKL. The CDR3 has 15 amino acids.